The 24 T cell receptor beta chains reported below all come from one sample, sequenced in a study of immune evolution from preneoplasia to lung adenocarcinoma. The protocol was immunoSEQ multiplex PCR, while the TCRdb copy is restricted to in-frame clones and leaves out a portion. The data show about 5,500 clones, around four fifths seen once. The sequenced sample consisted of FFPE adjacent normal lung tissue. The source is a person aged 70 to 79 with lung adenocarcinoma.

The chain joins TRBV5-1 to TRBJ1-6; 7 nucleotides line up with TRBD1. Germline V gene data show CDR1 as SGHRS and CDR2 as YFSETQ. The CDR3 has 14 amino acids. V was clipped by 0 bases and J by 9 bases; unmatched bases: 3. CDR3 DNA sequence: TGCGCCAGCAGCTTGGAGGGGGCGCGTTCACCCCTCCACTTT. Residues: CASSLEGARSPLHF.

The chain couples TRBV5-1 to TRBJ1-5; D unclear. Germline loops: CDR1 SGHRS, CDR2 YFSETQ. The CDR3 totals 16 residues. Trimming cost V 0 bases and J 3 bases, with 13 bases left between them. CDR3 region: CASSLGSGRANQPQHF. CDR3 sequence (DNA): TGCGCCAGCAGCTTGGGTTCGGGTCGGGCCAATCAGCCCCAGCATTTT.

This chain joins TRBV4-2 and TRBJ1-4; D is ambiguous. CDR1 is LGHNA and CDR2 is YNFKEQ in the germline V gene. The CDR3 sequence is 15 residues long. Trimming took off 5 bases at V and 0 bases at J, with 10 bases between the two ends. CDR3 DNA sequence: TGTGCCAGCAGCAACCTGCCCGCAACTAATGAAAAACTGTTTTTT. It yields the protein CASSNLPATNEKLFF.

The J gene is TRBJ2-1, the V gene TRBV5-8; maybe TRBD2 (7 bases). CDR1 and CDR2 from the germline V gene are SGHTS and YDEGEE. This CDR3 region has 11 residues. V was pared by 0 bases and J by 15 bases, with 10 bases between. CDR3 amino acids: CASSLVGGRFF. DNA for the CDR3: TGTGCCAGCAGCTTGGTGGGGGGGCGGTTCTTC.

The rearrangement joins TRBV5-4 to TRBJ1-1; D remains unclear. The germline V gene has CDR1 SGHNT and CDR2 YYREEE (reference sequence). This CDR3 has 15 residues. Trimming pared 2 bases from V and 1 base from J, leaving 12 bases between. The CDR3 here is CASSLVEGRNTEAFF. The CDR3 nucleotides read TGTGCCAGCAGCTTAGTGGAGGGTCGGAACACTGAAGCTTTCTTT. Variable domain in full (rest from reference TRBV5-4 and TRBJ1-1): ETGVTQSPTHLIKTRGQQVTLRCSSQSGHNTVSWYQQALGQGPQFIFQYYREEENGRGNFPPRFSGLQFPNYSSELNVNALELDDSALYLCASSLVEGRNTEAFFGQGTRLTVV.

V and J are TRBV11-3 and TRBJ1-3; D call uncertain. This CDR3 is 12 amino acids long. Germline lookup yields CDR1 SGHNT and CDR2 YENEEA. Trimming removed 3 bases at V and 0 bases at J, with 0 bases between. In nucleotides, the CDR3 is TGTGCCAGCAGCTTCTCTGGAAACACCATATATTTT. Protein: CASSFSGNTIYF.

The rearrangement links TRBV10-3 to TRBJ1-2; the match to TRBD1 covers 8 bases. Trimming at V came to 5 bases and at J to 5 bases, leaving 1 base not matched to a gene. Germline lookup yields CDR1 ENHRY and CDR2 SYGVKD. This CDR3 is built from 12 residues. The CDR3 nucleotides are TGTGCCATCAGTCGGACAGGGTATGGCTACACCTTC. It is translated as CAISRTGYGYTF.

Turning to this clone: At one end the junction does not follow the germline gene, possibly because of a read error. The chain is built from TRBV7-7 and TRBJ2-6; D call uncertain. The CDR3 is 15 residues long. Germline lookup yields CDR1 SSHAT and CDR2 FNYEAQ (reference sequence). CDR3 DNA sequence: TGTGCTAGCAGCTTAGGCCAGGCTTTTTCCAACGTCCTGACTTTC. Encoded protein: CASSLGQAFSNVLTF.

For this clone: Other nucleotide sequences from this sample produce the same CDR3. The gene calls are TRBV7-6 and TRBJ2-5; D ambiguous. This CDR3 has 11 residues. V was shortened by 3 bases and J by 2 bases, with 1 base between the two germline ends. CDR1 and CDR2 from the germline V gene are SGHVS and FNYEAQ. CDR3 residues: CASSLQETQYF. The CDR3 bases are TGTGCCAGCAGCTTGCAAGAGACCCAGTACTTC.

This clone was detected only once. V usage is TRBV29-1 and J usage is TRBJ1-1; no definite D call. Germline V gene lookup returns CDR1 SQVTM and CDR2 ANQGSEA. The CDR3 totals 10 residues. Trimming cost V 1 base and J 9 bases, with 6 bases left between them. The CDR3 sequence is CSVEGVKAFF. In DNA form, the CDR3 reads TGCAGCGTTGAAGGGGTAAAAGCTTTCTTT.

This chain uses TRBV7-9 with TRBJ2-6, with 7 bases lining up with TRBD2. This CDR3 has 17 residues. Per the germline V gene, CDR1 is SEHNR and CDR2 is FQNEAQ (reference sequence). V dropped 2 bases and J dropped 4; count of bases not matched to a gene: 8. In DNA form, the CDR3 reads TGTGCCAGCAGCTTATTCCAGGGACTAACCGGGGCCAACGTCCTGACTTTC. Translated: CASSLFQGLTGANVLTF.

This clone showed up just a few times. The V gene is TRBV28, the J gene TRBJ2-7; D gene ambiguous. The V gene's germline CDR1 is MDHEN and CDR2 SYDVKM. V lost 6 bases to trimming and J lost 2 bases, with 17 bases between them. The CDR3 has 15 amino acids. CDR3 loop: CASRHSFSDTYEQYF. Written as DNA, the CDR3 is TGTGCCAGCAGGCACAGCTTCTCTGACACCTACGAGCAGTACTTC.

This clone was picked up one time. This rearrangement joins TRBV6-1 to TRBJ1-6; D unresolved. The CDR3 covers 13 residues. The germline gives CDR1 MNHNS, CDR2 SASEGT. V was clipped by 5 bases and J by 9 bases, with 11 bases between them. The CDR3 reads CASSLDGLSPLHF. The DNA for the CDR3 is TGTGCCAGCAGTCTCGACGGGCTTTCACCCCTCCACTTT.

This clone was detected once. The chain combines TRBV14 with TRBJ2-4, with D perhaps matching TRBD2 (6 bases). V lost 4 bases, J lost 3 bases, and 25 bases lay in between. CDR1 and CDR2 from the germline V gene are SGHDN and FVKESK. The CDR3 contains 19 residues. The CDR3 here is CASSLTGTDPVRGKNIQYF. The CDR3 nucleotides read TGTGCCAGCAGCCTTACCGGGACTGACCCCGTGCGGGGCAAAAACATTCAGTACTTC.

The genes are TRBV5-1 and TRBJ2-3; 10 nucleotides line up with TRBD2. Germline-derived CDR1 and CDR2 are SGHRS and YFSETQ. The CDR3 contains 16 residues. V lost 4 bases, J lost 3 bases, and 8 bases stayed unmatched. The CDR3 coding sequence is TGCGCCAGCAGCACCAAGCGGGGGGGCCGAACAGATACGCAGTATTTT. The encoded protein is CASSTKRGGRTDTQYF.

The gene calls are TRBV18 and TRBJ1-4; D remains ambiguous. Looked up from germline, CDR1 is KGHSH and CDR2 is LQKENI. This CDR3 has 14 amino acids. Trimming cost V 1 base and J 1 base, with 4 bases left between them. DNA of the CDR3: TGTGCCAGCTCACCACTGCTAACTAATGAAAAACTGTTTTTT. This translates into CASSPLLTNEKLFF.

Here the CDR3 DNA reads TGTGCCAGCACCTTGGGACAGGGATTTCGCTATGGCTACACCTTC. Encoded protein: CASTLGQGFRYGYTF. The chain recombines TRBV28 with TRBJ1-2, with TRBD1 matching 9 bases. Trimming removed 7 bases from V and 4 bases from J; junction bases left unmatched: 10. CDR3 length: 15 residues. The germline V gene encodes CDR1 MDHEN and CDR2 SYDVKM.

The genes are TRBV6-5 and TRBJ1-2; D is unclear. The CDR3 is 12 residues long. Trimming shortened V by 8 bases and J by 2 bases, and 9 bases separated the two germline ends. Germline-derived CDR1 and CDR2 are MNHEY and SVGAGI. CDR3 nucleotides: TGTGCCAGCGGATCAGCCAACTATGGCTACACCTTC. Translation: CASGSANYGYTF.

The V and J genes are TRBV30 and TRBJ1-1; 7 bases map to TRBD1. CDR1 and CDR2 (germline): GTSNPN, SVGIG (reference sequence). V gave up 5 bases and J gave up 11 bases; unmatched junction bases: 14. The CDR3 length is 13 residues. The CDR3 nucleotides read TGTGCCTGGCAGTCGACAGGGAGGTTATTGGCTTTCTTT. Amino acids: CAWQSTGRLLAFF.

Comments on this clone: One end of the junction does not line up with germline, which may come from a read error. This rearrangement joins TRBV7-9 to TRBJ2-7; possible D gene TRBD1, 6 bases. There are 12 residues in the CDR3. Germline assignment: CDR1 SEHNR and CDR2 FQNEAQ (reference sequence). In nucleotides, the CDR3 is TGTGCCAGCAGCCTGGGGCAGGGGTTTTTGAACTTC. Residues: CASSLGQGFLNF.

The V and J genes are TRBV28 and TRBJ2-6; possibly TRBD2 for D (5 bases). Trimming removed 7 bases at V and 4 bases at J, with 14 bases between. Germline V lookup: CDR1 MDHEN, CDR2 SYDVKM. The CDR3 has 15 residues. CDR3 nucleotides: TGTGCCAGCAAGCCCACCGAGGGAGGGGCCAACGTCCTGACTTTC. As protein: CASKPTEGGANVLTF.

CDR3 sequence reads: CAWTRTGASGANVLTF. The CDR3 DNA is TGTGCCTGGACCAGGACGGGAGCCTCTGGGGCCAACGTCCTGACTTTC. V and J are TRBV30 and TRBJ2-6; D might be TRBD2 (6 bases). Trimming left V 4 bases short and J 0 bases short, with 13 bases between. The CDR3 extends over 16 amino acids. From germline, CDR1 is GTSNPN and CDR2 SVGIG (reference sequence).

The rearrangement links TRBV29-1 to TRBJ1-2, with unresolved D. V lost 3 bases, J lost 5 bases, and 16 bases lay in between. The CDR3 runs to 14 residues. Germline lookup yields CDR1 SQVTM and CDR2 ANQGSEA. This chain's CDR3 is CSVEAGALGYGYTF. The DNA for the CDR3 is TGCAGCGTTGAGGCAGGCGCCCTTGGGTATGGCTACACCTTC.

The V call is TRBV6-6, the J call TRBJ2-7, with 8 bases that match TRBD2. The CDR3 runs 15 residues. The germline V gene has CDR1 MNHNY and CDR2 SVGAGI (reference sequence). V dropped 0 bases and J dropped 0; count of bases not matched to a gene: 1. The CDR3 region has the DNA TGTGCCAGCAGTTACTCACTAGCGGACTCCTACGAGCAGTACTTC. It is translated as CASSYSLADSYEQYF.